Reported below is one TCR beta chain. Its antigen is still unknown. The CDR3 sequence is 15 residues long. V was clipped by 0 bases and J by 8 bases, with 15 bases between them. The germline V gene encodes CDR1 SGDLS and CDR2 YYNGEE. Primers for the PCR totalled 60 Vbeta and 13 Jbeta. Produced via immunoSEQ multiplex PCR; TCRdb's table is partial and in-frame only. The sample carries 110,000 or so clones, around 80% recorded once. This record belongs to a study of cytomegalovirus exposure and HLA in healthy donors. General study findings and limits: HLA alleles were associated with roughly 17,000 TCR beta sequences in a later analysis at 0.05 false discovery rate. In vitro testing confirmed a few CMV-associated chains as specific for CMV antigens.

V gene TRBV9 combines with J gene TRBJ1-3, with D possibly matching TRBD1 (5 bases). This TCR was recovered from a man aged 30 to 45 in good health and CMV-seronegative. Sequencing input: PBMCs. The CDR3: CASSVGQNSWDTIYF. In nucleotides, the CDR3 is TGTGCCAGCAGCGTAGGACAGAACTCGTGGGACACCATATATTTT.